These 12 T cell receptor beta chains came from one sample sequenced in a study of circulating and synovial CD4+ cells in juvenile arthritis. Repertoires were generated with immunoSEQ multiplex PCR, while TCRdb's copy carries only in-frame clones and drops some. The sample has 30,000 to 40,000 clones, about 95% seen once. Sequencing was performed on CD4+ T cells from blood. The receptors shown here come from a human donor with juvenile idiopathic arthritis.

This chain connects TRBV28 to TRBJ1-3; 7 positions match TRBD1. V trimming: 9 bases; J trimming: 6 bases; junction bases outside the gene matches: 8. The CDR3 spans 13 residues. Germline V gene sequence: CDR1 MDHEN, CDR2 SYDVKM. The chain's CDR3 is CASKQGYENTIYF. DNA for the CDR3: TGTGCCAGTAAACAGGGGTATGAAAACACCATATATTTT. The full variable domain, in which reference TRBV28 and TRBJ1-3 provide the parts outside the CDR3, is DVKVTQSSRYLVKRTGEKVFLECVQDMDHENMFWYRQDPGLGLRLIYFSYDVKMKEKGDIPEGYSVSREKKERFSLILESASTNQTSMYLCASKQGYENTIYFGEGSWLTVV.

This chain joins TRBV5-4 and TRBJ2-1; maybe TRBD1 (6 bases). Germline-derived CDR1 and CDR2 are SGHNT and YYREEE (reference sequence). Trimming removed 5 bases from V and 5 bases from J, with 23 bases in between. CDR3 length: 17 residues. The CDR3 here is CASRTFGTSHANNEQFF. DNA of the CDR3: TGTGCCAGCAGGACATTCGGGACATCACATGCAAACAATGAGCAGTTCTTC.

This chain uses TRBV19 with TRBJ1-2; 8 bases match TRBD1. The CDR3 extends over 14 amino acids. V was pared by 7 bases and J by 4 bases, with 8 bases of the junction left unmatched. Germline CDR1 is LNHDA and CDR2 is SQIVND (reference sequence). The CDR3 DNA sequence: TGTGCCAGTACCTCTACAGGGGGAGGCTATGGCTACACCTTC. This sequence encodes CASTSTGGGYGYTF.

Details on this clone: This specimen includes other DNA sequences encoding the same CDR3. The chain employs TRBV4-3 and TRBJ1-6; TRBD1 is a possible D gene (5 bases). V was shortened by 0 bases and J by 13 bases, with 25 bases between the two germline ends. The CDR3 has 18 amino acids. In germline, CDR1 is LGHNA, CDR2 YSLEER. The CDR3 bases are TGCGCCAGCAGCCAAGATGGGGTCCGGGACGGGGGTGTTTCCCCCCTCCACTTT. Translation: CASSQDGVRDGGVSPLHF.

The rearrangement uses TRBV7-2 and TRBJ2-1; no clear D. The germline V and J ends were trimmed by 0 bases and 7 bases, with 7 bases remaining between them. CDR3 length: 13 residues. Per the germline V gene, CDR1 is SGHTA and CDR2 is FQGNSA. CDR3 protein: CASSLARQNEQFF. CDR3 DNA sequence: TGTGCCAGCAGCTTAGCGCGGCAGAATGAGCAGTTCTTC.

This chain connects TRBV7-9 to TRBJ2-3; D is undetermined. Trimming took off 3 bases at V and 1 base at J, with 8 bases between the two ends. The CDR3 has 14 amino acids. Germline V gene data show CDR1 as SEHNR and CDR2 as FQNEAQ (reference sequence). The CDR3 spells CASSLFLGTDTQYF. The CDR3 nucleotides are TGTGCCAGCAGCTTGTTCCTTGGCACAGATACGCAGTATTTT.

The CDR3 region is CASSLITMNTEAFF. CDR3 nucleotides: TGTGCCAGCAGCCTAATCACGATGAACACTGAAGCTTTCTTT. V and J are TRBV28 and TRBJ1-1; D not resolved. The length of the CDR3 is 14 residues. V lost 6 bases and J 0 bases, leaving 11 bases between the germline ends. In germline, CDR1 is MDHEN, CDR2 SYDVKM.

The V call is TRBV19, the J call TRBJ1-2; D is uncertain. Trimming stripped 2 bases from V and 4 bases from J, with 11 bases between. Germline lookup yields CDR1 LNHDA and CDR2 SQIVND (reference sequence). CDR3 length equals 14 residues. The DNA for the CDR3 is TGTGCCAGTAGTATACAGCCCCGGGGCTATGGCTACACCTTC. Protein sequence: CASSIQPRGYGYTF. Supplemented by reference TRBV19 and TRBJ1-2, the full variable domain reads DGGITQSPKYLFRKEGQNVTLSCEQNLNHDAMYWYRQDPGQGLRLIYYSQIVNDFQKGDIAEGYSVSREKKESFPLTVTSAQKNPTAFYLCASSIQPRGYGYTFGSGTRLTVV.

Turning to this clone: Lacking the conserved final phenylalanine or tryptophan, this CDR3 likely reflects a read error. The DNA is left out, because the CDR3 cannot be placed on it with certainty; the CDR3 is given as TCRdb lists it. The V and J genes are TRBV6-5 and TRBJ2-6; whether TRBD2, the table's D call, matches the DNA was not checked. The CDR3 spans 10 amino acids, including both terminal residues. In germline, CDR1 is MNHEY, CDR2 SVGAGI. CDR3 loop: CASSYDTSAP.

The chain has TRBV5-1 and TRBJ2-2; TRBD2 is a possible D gene (6 bases). Per the germline V gene, CDR1 is SGHRS and CDR2 is YFSETQ. Trimming removed 1 base at V and 2 bases at J, with 9 bases between. The CDR3 sequence is 15 residues long. The DNA for the CDR3 is TGCGCCAGCAGCTTGAGGGAGGATAACACCGGGGAGCTGTTTTTT. It yields the protein CASSLREDNTGELFF.

Note on this clone: The sample has other DNA sequences that encode this CDR3 too. The chain couples TRBV30 to TRBJ1-6; D perhaps matches TRBD1 (5 bases). This CDR3 spans 15 amino acids. The ends were cut back, 1 base at V and 4 bases at J, with 11 bases in the middle. Germline assignment: CDR1 GTSNPN and CDR2 SVGIG (reference sequence). The CDR3 here is CAWSGQLLYNSPLHF. The CDR3 bases are TGTGCCTGGAGTGGACAGCTACTTTATAATTCACCCCTCCACTTT.

The chain joins TRBV6-1 to TRBJ2-5, with D unclear. Germline V lookup: CDR1 MNHNS, CDR2 SASEGT. This CDR3 is built from 14 residues. Deletions cut 7 bases from V and 4 bases from J, with 16 bases between. CDR3 sequence reads: CASKNAPRGETQYF. The CDR3 coding sequence is TGTGCCAGCAAGAACGCACCCCGAGGAGAGACCCAGTACTTC.